The present TCR beta chain was sequenced within a study of blood T cell repertoires in COVID-19. Study details: COVID-19 samples collected from the United States, Italy and Spain covered acute and convalescent phases. The analysed material was cDNA or gDNA that came from T cells, B-cell-depleted T cells, or PBMCs.

The study assigned cohorts using participant-reported clinical history. Trimming stripped 7 bases from V and 9 bases from J, with 16 bases between. This CDR3 spans 13 amino acids. Germline V lookup: CDR1 LNHDA, CDR2 SQIVND (reference sequence). In the authors' methods: Estimation of nucleated cell counts was performed using reference gene primer amplification. The repertoire was sequenced with immunoSEQ multiplex PCR; TCRdb's copy has only in-frame clones and lacks some. Clonal size and the V and J genes are those of that table, whereas D and trimming came from the DNA. The sample contains 200,000 to 300,000 clones, around 85% of which appear only once.

The TCR sequence derives from a middle-aged woman with acute COVID-19. The chain carries TRBV19 and TRBJ2-1; D might be TRBD2 (5 bases). The sequencing sample was made of PBMCs or T cells enriched from blood (not recorded which). CDR3 in DNA: TGTGCCAGTAAAACGAGGACGGGGATTGAGCAGTTCTTC. Protein product: CASKTRTGIEQFF.